A selection of T cell receptor beta chains follows, all from one sample in a study of blood T cell repertoires in COVID-19. Assay: immunoSEQ multiplex PCR; the TCRdb copy retains only in-frame clones and omits some. This sample has approximately 200,000 clones, with 86% found just once. The specimen was peripheral blood. The receptors here all came from a woman aged 25 to 39 with active or convalescent COVID-19. Both conserved end residues are trimmed from each CDR3. The size field is filled for only some rows; it gives once, few, many or a size class.

J: TRBJ1-2; V: TRBV9; size: NA; CDR3: ASSVEGGTGYGYT
J: TRBJ2-1; V: TRBV5-6; size: NA; CDR3: ASSLLPPTSGGYNEQF
J: TRBJ1-2; V: TRBV19; size: NA; CDR3: ASSRTGVSGYT
J: TRBJ2-7; V: TRBV7-6; size: few; CDR3: ASSLYPGGPGEQY
J: TRBJ1-3; V: TRBV5-1; size: NA; CDR3: ASSSGPGNTIY
J: TRBJ1-1; V: TRBV5-1; size: NA; CDR3: ASSLVPIPVNTEAF
J: TRBJ2-7; V: TRBV5-4; size: NA; CDR3: ASSLERSYEQY
J: TRBJ2-7; V: TRBV5-8; size: NA; CDR3: ASRPRGYEQY
J: TRBJ1-5; V: TRBV3-1/TRBV3-2; size: NA; CDR3: ASSQDRGSGNQPQH
J: TRBJ2-1; V: TRBV29-1; size: NA; CDR3: SAQGGDIPYNEQF
J: TRBJ2-7; V: TRBV14; size: NA; CDR3: ASSRFNYEQY
J: TRBJ2-5; V: TRBV2; size: NA; CDR3: ASRSSGMTQY
J: TRBJ1-6; V: TRBV6-5; size: NA; CDR3: ASSYRYRDSPLH
J: TRBJ1-2; V: TRBV10-3; size: medium-sized; CDR3: AISGTGQEGYT
J: TRBJ1-5; V: TRBV12-3/TRBV12-4; size: NA; CDR3: ASRWTVNQPQH